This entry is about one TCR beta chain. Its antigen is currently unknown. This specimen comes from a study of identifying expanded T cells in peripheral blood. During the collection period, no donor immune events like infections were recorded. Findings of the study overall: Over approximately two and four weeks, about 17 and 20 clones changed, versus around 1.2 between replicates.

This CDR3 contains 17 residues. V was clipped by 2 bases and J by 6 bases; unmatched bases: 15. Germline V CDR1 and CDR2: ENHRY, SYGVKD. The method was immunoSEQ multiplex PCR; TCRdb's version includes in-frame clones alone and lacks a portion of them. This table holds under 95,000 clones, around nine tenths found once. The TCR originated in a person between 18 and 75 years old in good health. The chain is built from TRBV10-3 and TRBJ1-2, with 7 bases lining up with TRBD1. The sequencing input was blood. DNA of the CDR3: TGTGCCATCAGTGAGAAATTACAGGGGTCGGAGGGGAATGGCTACACCTTC. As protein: CAISEKLQGSEGNGYTF.